This T cell receptor beta chain was observed in a study of shared clonotypes between healthy human individuals. Assay used: immunoSEQ multiplex PCR; TCRdb lists only in-frame clones, some missing. The sample holds around 2.5 million clones, more than 85% seen once. The CDR3 is made up of 18 amino acids. With 3 bases clipped from V and 1 base from J, the junction kept 7 bases outside the gene matches. The germline V gene encodes CDR1 WNHNN and CDR2 SYGVQD (reference sequence). The chain joins TRBV10-1 to TRBJ2-1; 12 nucleotides match TRBD2. Material for sequencing was naive CD4+ T cells from PBMCs. Subset here: CD45RA+ positively selected. The source is a man between 18 and 35 years old in good health. Some clones in this sample may be carry-over from other donors' samples. The CDR3 nucleotides are TGCGCCAGCAGTGACTACCTAGCGGGAGGGCCTTCCTACAATGAGCAGTTCTTC. This codes for CASSDYLAGGPSYNEQFF.